This T cell receptor beta chain stems from a study of blood T cells in healthy people across ages. V was pared by 2 bases and J by 1 base, with 4 bases of the junction left unmatched. This CDR3 comprises 15 residues. Germline V lookup: CDR1 SGHRS, CDR2 YFSETQ. Primed by a sample-barcoded 5' primer and a J-beta primer mix, a second PCR proceeded for about 6 to 11 cycles. MiXCR was run by TCRdb on the 5' RACE reads, yielding one entry per CDR3 protein. Of around 2 million distinct CDR3 sequences detected, 39% appear once; the ten largest clones hold 23%. The rearrangement uses TRBV5-1 and TRBJ1-1; 8 bases are shared with TRBD1. The receptor was isolated from a human donor in good health. Specimen: blood. CDR3 in amino acids: CASSFYGQGNTEAFF. The CDR3 DNA is TGCGCCAGCAGCTTTTACGGACAGGGGAACACTGAAGCTTTCTTT.